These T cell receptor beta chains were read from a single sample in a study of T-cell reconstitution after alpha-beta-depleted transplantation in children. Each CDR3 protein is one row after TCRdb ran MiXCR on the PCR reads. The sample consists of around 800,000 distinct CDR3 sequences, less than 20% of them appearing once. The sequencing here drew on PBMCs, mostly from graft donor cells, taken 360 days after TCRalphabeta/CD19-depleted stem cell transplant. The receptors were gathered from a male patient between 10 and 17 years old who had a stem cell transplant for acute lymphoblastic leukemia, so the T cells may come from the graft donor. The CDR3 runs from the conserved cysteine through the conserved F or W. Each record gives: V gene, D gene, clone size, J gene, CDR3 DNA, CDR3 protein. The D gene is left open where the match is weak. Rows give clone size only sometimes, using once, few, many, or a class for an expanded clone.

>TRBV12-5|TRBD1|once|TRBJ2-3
TGTGCTAGTTCGTGGACAGGAGTGGATACGCAGTATTTT
CASSWTGVDTQYF
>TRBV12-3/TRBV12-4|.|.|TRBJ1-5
TGTGCCAGCACCGCCGACATTAATCAGCCCCAGCATTTT
CASTADINQPQHF
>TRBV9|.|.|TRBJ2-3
TGTGCCAGCAGCGCCGGAGCGGGCATCACAGATACGCAGTATTTT
CASSAGAGITDTQYF
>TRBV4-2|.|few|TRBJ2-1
TGTGCCAGCAGCCAAGGTACGGTTAAGGTGTACAATGAGCAGTTCTTC
CASSQGTVKVYNEQFF
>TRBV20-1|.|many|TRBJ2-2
TGCAGTGCTAGAGATCTCGGGGCCGGGGAGCTGTTTTTT
CSARDLGAGELFF
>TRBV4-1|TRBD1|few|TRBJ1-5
TGCGCCAGCAGCCACGACAGGGCGGAAAGTCAGCCCCAGCATTTT
CASSHDRAESQPQHF
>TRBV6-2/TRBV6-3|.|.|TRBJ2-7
TGTGCCAGCAGTTACGGTGCGGGGATCTCCTACGAGCAGTACTTC
CASSYGAGISYEQYF
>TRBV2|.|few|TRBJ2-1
TGTGCCAGCACCCCTTTAGGAAATGAGCAGTTCTTC
CASTPLGNEQFF
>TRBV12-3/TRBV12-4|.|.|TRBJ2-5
TGTGCCAGCAGTTTGCCGGCTAGCGCCCAAGAGACCCAGTACTTC
CASSLPASAQETQYF
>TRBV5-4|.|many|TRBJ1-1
TGTGCCAGCAGCGGCCTTGAGAGGGAAGCTTTCTTT
CASSGLEREAFF
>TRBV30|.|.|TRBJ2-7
TGTGCCTGGACCCCCAGCGGGCGGCTCTACGAGCAGTACTTC
CAWTPSGRLYEQYF
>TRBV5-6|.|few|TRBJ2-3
TGTGCCAGCAGGGAATTGCGTGCCCTAACAGATACGCAGTATTTT
CASRELRALTDTQYF
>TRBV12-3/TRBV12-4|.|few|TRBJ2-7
TGTGCCAGCAGTTTACAGCAGGGGGGTGGCTACGAGCAGTACTTC
CASSLQQGGGYEQYF
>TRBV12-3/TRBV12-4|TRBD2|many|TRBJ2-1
TGTGCCAGCAGTTCCGGGACTAGTTTGGATGAGCAGTTCTTC
CASSSGTSLDEQFF
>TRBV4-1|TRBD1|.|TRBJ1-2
TGCGCCAGCAGCTACGGCACGACAGGGCTTATGCGCTATGGCTACACCTTC
CASSYGTTGLMRYGYTF
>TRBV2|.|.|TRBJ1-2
TGTGCCAGCGGTAGGAGTGCAGGAGGCTATGGCTACACCTTC
CASGRSAGGYGYTF
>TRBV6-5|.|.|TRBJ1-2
TGTGCCAGCAGTCTACATCGTCGAGCTAACTATGGCTACACCTTC
CASSLHRRANYGYTF
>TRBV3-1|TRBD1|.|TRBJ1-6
TGTGCCAGCAGCCAGGTGGCGACAGGGTCCTCACCCCTCCACTTT
CASSQVATGSSPLHF
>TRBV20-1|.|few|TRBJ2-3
TGCAGTGCTAGGGACCCGCAAGACCTCACAGATACGCAGTATTTT
CSARDPQDLTDTQYF
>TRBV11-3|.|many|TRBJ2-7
TGTGCCAGCAGCTTAGATAATGACGAGCAGTACTTC
CASSLDNDEQYF
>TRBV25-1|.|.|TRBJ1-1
TGTGCCAGCAGTGAGGCAGGGGACACTGAAGCTTTCTTT
CASSEAGDTEAFF
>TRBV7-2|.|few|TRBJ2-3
TGTGCCAGCAGTCAGCCGCTAGCGTTATATTCAGATACGCAGTATTTT
CASSQPLALYSDTQYF
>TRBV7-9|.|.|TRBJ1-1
TGTGCCAGCAGCTTAGAGGGCCGGGCCACTGAAGCTTTCTTT
CASSLEGRATEAFF
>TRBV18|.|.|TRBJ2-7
TGTGCCAGCTCACCGTTGGGTCGACAGGCACGACACTCCTACGAGCAGTACTTC
CASSPLGRQARHSYEQYF
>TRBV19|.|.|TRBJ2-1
TGTGCCAGTAGTATTAGCGCGAGCTCCTACAATGAGCAGTTCTTC
CASSISASSYNEQFF
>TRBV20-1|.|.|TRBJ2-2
TGCAGTGCTAGAGGTGGGGGAGGCCCCGGGGAGCTGTTTTTT
CSARGGGGPGELFF
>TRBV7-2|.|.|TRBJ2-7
TGTGCCAGCAGCGTATTCTCTGTCCTCAGCTCCTACGAGCAGTACTTC
CASSVFSVLSSYEQYF
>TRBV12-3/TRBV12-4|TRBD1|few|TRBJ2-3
TGTGCCAGCAGCCCCTCGGACAGGGGTACAGATACGCAGTATTTT
CASSPSDRGTDTQYF
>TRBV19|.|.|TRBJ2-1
TGTGCCAGTAGTATTGCCGGGACGGAGTACAATGAGCAGTTCTTC
CASSIAGTEYNEQFF
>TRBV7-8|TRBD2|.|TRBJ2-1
TGTGCCAGCAGCTTATTGCGGGAGAGCTCCTACAATGAGCAGTTCTTC
CASSLLRESSYNEQFF
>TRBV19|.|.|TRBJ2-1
TGTGCCAGTAAGAGTGAAGGTCGGTACAATGAGCAGTTCTTC
CASKSEGRYNEQFF
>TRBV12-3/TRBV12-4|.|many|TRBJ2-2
TGTGCCAGCAGCCTCCAGGGGAGGGACACCGGGGAGCTGTTTTTT
CASSLQGRDTGELFF
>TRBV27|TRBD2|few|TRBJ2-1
TGTGCCAGCAGTCCCCTAGGGCTACTAGCGGGAGAGGGGGCCAATGAGCAGTTCTTC
CASSPLGLLAGEGANEQFF
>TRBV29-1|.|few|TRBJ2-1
TGCAGCGTTGAAGATCGGGTACACAATGAGCAGTTCTTC
CSVEDRVHNEQFF
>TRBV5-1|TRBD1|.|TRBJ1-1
TGCGCCAGCAGCGGGACAGGGGGGAACACTGAAGCTTTCTTT
CASSGTGGNTEAFF
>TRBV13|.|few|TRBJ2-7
TGTGCCAGCAGAGGACAAGGGGTCTCCTACGAGCAGTACTTC
CASRGQGVSYEQYF
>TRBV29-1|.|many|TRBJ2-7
TGCAGCGTTGAAGATCGTAAGGGAGCCTACGAGCAGTACTTC
CSVEDRKGAYEQYF
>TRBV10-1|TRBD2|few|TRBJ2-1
TGCGCCAGCCAGGCGGGCCAAGGCCTAGCGGACAATGAGCAGTTCTTC
CASQAGQGLADNEQFF
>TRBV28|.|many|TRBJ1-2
TGTGCCAGCCGAACAGGAACCCGCGGCTACACCTTC
CASRTGTRGYTF
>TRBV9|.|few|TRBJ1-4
TGTGCCAGCAGCGCCAGGACAGCTGAAAAACTGTTTTTT
CASSARTAEKLFF
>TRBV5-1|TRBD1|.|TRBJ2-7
TGCGCCAGCAGCTCCGGACAGGGGAGGGCACTTGCCTACGAGCAGTACTTC
CASSSGQGRALAYEQYF
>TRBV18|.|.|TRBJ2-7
TGTGCCAGCTCACCCTTAGGGGCCAGCTACGAGCAGTACTTC
CASSPLGASYEQYF
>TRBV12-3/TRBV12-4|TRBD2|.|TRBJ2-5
TGTGCCAGCAGTTTTTGGGGCGGGAGTAGTGGAGAGACCCAGTACTTC
CASSFWGGSSGETQYF